This TCR beta chain emerged from a study of blood T cell repertoires in COVID-19. The germline V gene has CDR1 MNHEY and CDR2 SMNVEV (reference sequence). V gave up 3 bases and J gave up 4 bases, with 12 bases separating them. The CDR3 spans 14 residues. Authors' processing steps: Amplification of reference gene primers was used by the study to estimate nucleated cell counts. Profiled with immunoSEQ multiplex PCR; TCRdb holds only in-frame clones, not every one. V, J and clone size were drawn from that table, and D and trimming were deduced from the DNA. This table has about 120,000 clones, 75% to 90% appearing once.

Material for sequencing was peripheral blood. The sequence was obtained from a woman aged 70-85 years with acute or convalescent COVID-19. The chain carries TRBV27 and TRBJ1-2; TRBD1 might be the D (6 bases). CDR3 nucleotide sequence: TGTGCCAGCAGTTTTGCCGCGGGGGCCTATGGCTACACCTTC. It is translated as CASSFAAGAYGYTF.